This record looks at one TCR beta chain sequence and its context. This clone was detected only once. Its antigen specificity is not known. No much larger clone exists at a distance of one base, and base qualities are not known. These data come from a study of blood T cell repertoires in COVID-19 (dated by TCRdb to about 2020). General notes on the study: The collaborator samples originated in the United States, Italy and Spain and spanned the acute and convalescent phases of COVID-19. The material from the prospective study consisted of cDNA or gDNA derived from T cells, B-cell-depleted T cells, or PBMCs. Subjects who had been exposed to COVID-19, were actively infected with it, or had recovered from it provided the deeply sampled blood TCRbeta repertoires that made up the dataset. A freely available public database, intended as a resource for researchers studying the immune response to SARS-CoV-2, is where the repertoires were released. Samples were obtained from the ongoing ImmuneRACE study (first 160 participants) and from 950 to 1,500 subjects provided by 6 global collaborators. The sample metadata nearly always contained a de-identified subject ID, COVID-19 status, age in years and sex. HLA class I and class II types, where available, came from metadata supplied by the sample provider rather than from assay-based typing. Broad study findings and their caveats: How much clinical and demographic metadata was included differed by source and by participant, and the metadata was provided uncurated.

Each collaborating institution followed its own protocols to collect whole blood in K2EDTA tubes. For TCRbeta analysis, collaborators shipped samples as frozen whole blood, isolated PBMCs, or DNA extracted from either of those sample types. The CDR3 goes from the cysteine to the phenylalanine over 16 residues. The retained sequence is limited to the CDR3, 48 bases, with the frame set at the first base. The germline V gene (reference sequence) sets CDR1 to LNHNV and CDR2 to YYDKDF. V is shortened by 5 bases, J by 0 bases, and the region joining them spans 16 bases. The immunoSEQ Assay, a bias-controlled multiplex PCR, was used to amplify TCRbeta CDR3 regions from genomic DNA. In the original analysis: The number of nucleated cells in each sample was estimated from the amplification of reference gene primers within the assay. Sequence reads were collapsed and filtered to measure the absolute abundance of every unique TCRbeta CDR3 rearrangement. For each sample, productive Simpson clonality was calculated as the square root of Simpson's diversity index across productive rearrangements. TCRdb mirrors the immuneACCESS table, restricted to in-frame sequences. Some clones are absent from its copies; in checked studies, under half trace to an unresolved V gene, and the reason for the others is unknown. V and J calls and clone size are copied from that table; D and trimming were computed from the DNA. The sample yields some 48,000 clones; under 90% were counted once. Jointly, the top ten make up under 6% of the sample.

The sequencing sample was made of peripheral blood. The TCR was taken from a woman aged 60-75 years with acute or convalescent COVID-19. Recombination linked TRBV15 to TRBJ1-1; too little of a D gene remains to name it. In nucleotides, the sequence is TGTGCCACCAGCCCAAGTCCAGGTTCAATGAACACTGAAGCTTTCTTT. It specifies CATSPSPGSMNTEAFF.